The 2 T cell receptor beta chains below all came from one sample that was sequenced in a study of CD8 T cells in ankylosing spondylitis. TCRdb used MiXCR to reprocess the 5' RACE reads, holding one entry per CDR3 protein. This sample has 350,000 to 450,000 distinct CDR3 sequences, with more than 20% found just once. Sequencing input: blood, either unsorted or a sorted T cell fraction (not recorded which). Receptors were obtained from a male donor with ankylosing spondylitis or in good health (not recorded which).

This clonotype was observed a handful of times. The J gene is TRBJ2-2, the V gene TRBV12-3 or TRBV12-4; D gene uncertain. V dropped 7 bases and J dropped 1 base, with 7 bases sitting between them. The CDR3 has 13 residues. The CDR3 nucleotides are TGTGCCAGCAATACAGAGAACACCGGGGAGCTGTTTTTT. Translation: CASNTENTGELFF.

This clonotype has a handful of counts. This chain uses TRBV10-3 with TRBJ1-2, with D possibly TRBD1 on 5 matching bases. Germline CDR1 is ENHRY and CDR2 is SYGVKD. CDR3 length: 14 residues. With 3 bases removed from V and 8 bases from J, the gap between germline ends came to 16 bases. The CDR3 spells CAISDPGGGYGYTF. CDR3 in DNA: TGTGCCATCAGTGATCCCGGGGGGGGTTACGGCTACACCTTC.